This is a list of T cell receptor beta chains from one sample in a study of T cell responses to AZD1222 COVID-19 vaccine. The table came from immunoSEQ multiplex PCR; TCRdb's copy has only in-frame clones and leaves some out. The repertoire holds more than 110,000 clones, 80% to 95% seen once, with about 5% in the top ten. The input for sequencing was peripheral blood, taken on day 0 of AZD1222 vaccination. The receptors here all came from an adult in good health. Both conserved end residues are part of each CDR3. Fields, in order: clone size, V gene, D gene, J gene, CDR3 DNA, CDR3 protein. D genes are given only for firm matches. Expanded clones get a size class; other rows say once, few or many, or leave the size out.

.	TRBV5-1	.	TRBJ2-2	TGCGCCAGCAGCTTCAATACGGATGGCACCGGGGAGCTGTTTTTT	CASSFNTDGTGELFF
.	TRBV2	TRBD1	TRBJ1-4	TGTGCCAGCAGGGGACAGGGTTTTAGTAATGAAAAACTGTTTTTT	CASRGQGFSNEKLFF
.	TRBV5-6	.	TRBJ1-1	TGTGCCAGCAGCTTGGGGGCAGGACTGAACACTGAAGCTTTCTTT	CASSLGAGLNTEAFF
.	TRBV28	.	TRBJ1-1	TGTGCCAGCAGTCAGAACGCGGACACTGAAGCTTTCTTT	CASSQNADTEAFF
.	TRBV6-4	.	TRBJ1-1	TGTGCCAGCAGTGAATCGGCATGGGGTGAAGCTTTCTTT	CASSESAWGEAFF
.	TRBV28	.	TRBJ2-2	TGTGCCAGCACAAAGGGTGGGCTCAACACCGGGGAGCTGTTTTTT	CASTKGGLNTGELFF
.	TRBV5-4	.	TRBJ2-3	TGTGCCAGCAGCTTGGACCAGGGAAGCACAGATACGCAGTATTTT	CASSLDQGSTDTQYF
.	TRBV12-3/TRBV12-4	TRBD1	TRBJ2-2	TGTGCCAGCAGCCAGGGGGCCGGGGAGCTGTTTTTT	CASSQGAGELFF
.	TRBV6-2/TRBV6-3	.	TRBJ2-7	TGTGCCAGCAGTTACCCAGTTCTAACCTACGAGCAGTACTTC	CASSYPVLTYEQYF
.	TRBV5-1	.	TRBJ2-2	TGCGCCAGCAGCTCAAACCCCTTCGGCGCCGAGGAGCTGTTTTTT	CASSSNPFGAEELFF
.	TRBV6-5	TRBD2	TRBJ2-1	TGTGCCAGCATCAAGGGACTAGCGGGGTACAATGAGCAGTTCTTC	CASIKGLAGYNEQFF
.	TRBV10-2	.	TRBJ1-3	TGCGCCAGCAGGACCTTTGGGTTGGCCCCCTCTGGAAACACCATATATTTT	CASRTFGLAPSGNTIYF
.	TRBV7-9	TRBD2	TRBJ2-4	TGTGCCAGCAGCGAGGGACTAGCGGGGCTACTAGCCAAAAACATTCAGTACTTC	CASSEGLAGLLAKNIQYF
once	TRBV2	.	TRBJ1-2	TGTGCCAGCAGTGAATCCTATATAGTGGACTATGGCTACACCTTC	CASSESYIVDYGYTF
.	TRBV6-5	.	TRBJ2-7	TGTGCCAGCAGTCCCGGGACCGCATCCTACGAGCAGTACTTC	CASSPGTASYEQYF
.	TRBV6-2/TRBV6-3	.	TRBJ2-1	TGTGCCAGCAGTTGGGACCTGAGAGGACAGACCTACAATGAGCAGTTCTTC	CASSWDLRGQTYNEQFF
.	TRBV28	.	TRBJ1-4	TGTGCCAGCAGTTTAACAGTAAATGAAAAACTGTTTTTT	CASSLTVNEKLFF
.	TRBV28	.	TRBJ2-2	TGTGCCAGTGACCGAGGGCCCGGGGAGCTGTTTTTT	CASDRGPGELFF
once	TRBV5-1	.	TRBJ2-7	TGCGCCAGCAGCTTCTTTGAGAGCTCCTACGAGCAGTACTTC	CASSFFESSYEQYF